The rows below give T cell receptor beta chains drawn from one sample of a study of T cell repertoires and Cas9 in healthy adults. Clones were read by immunoSEQ multiplex PCR, and TCRdb kept only the in-frame ones, dropping some. The sample has more than 13,000 clones, around nine tenths seen once. Sequenced sample: Tregs (CD4+, CD25+, CD127-, CD137-, CD154-) from PBMCs; culture status not recorded. These receptor sequences come from a human donor in good health. CDR3s include the opening cysteine and the closing phenylalanine or tryptophan. Each record gives: V gene, J gene, clone size, D gene, CDR3 protein, CDR3 DNA. A D gene is named only where the DNA matches it firmly. Where a row states a size, it is once, few, many or the class of an expanded clone; other rows omit it.

TRBV5-1,TRBJ2-7,-,TRBD1,CASSPLGTDANEQYF,TGCGCCAGCAGCCCCTTAGGGACAGATGCAAACGAGCAGTACTTC
TRBV19,TRBJ1-4,-,-,CASSREATNEKLFF,TGTGCCAGTAGTCGGGAGGCAACTAATGAAAAACTGTTTTTT
TRBV5-5,TRBJ2-5,-,-,CASSLGSKETQYF,TGTGCCAGCAGCTTGGGCTCTAAGGAGACCCAGTACTTC
TRBV14,TRBJ2-2,-,-,CASGAANTGELFF,TGTGCCAGCGGGGCAGCGAACACCGGGGAGCTGTTTTTT
TRBV6-5,TRBJ2-7,-,TRBD2,CASSQGTSGREQYF,TGTGCCAGCAGTCAAGGGACTAGCGGAAGGGAGCAGTACTTC
TRBV6-6,TRBJ1-6,-,TRBD1,CASSSTGEEVSPLHF,TGTGCCAGCAGTTCGACAGGGGAAGAGGTATCACCCCTCCACTTT
TRBV7-2,TRBJ2-7,-,TRBD1,CASSLVNVLGQGTYEQYF,TGTGCCAGCAGCTTAGTTAATGTTCTTGGACAGGGAACCTACGAGCAGTACTTC
TRBV6-1,TRBJ1-2,once,-,CASSEGISGGLGYGYTF,TGTGCCAGCAGTGAAGGGATATCCGGGGGGCTGGGGTATGGCTACACCTTC
TRBV2,TRBJ1-1,-,-,CASILWETHSEAFF,TGTGCCAGCATTCTGTGGGAAACACACTCGGAAGCTTTCTTT
TRBV10-3,TRBJ2-4,-,TRBD1,CAISESIGTGPNIQYF,TGTGCCATCAGTGAGTCGATAGGGACAGGGCCAAACATTCAGTACTTC
TRBV18,TRBJ1-4,-,-,CASSPGGARLGEKLFF,TGTGCCAGCTCACCTGGAGGGGCGCGTTTAGGTGAAAAACTGTTTTTT
TRBV5-6,TRBJ2-1,-,TRBD1,CASSFDRGYNEQFF,TGTGCCAGCAGCTTTGACAGGGGATACAATGAGCAGTTCTTC
TRBV5-6,TRBJ2-2,-,-,CASSLLGISNTGELFF,TGTGCCAGCAGCTTGCTAGGAATATCCAACACCGGGGAGCTGTTTTTT
TRBV30,TRBJ1-1,-,-,CAWSVLRTEAFF,TGTGCCTGGAGTGTACTTAGAACTGAAGCTTTCTTT
TRBV7-9,TRBJ1-6,few,-,CASSLAAGPSPLHF,TGTGCCAGCAGCTTAGCAGCAGGGCCCTCACCCCTCCACTTT
TRBV5-1,TRBJ2-7,once,-,CASSTDGSYEQYF,TGCGCCAGCAGCACGGACGGATCCTACGAGCAGTACTTC
TRBV27,TRBJ1-5,-,-,CASSLSAGYSNQPQHF,TGTGCCAGCAGTTTATCAGCCGGTTATAGCAATCAGCCCCAGCATTTT
TRBV11-1,TRBJ2-2,-,TRBD1,CASSSDRGAVGELFF,TGTGCCAGCAGCTCGGACAGGGGTGCTGTCGGGGAGCTGTTTTTT
TRBV6-1,TRBJ1-5,-,-,CASSADGNSNQPQHF,TGTGCCAGCAGTGCGGACGGTAATAGCAATCAGCCCCAGCATTTT
TRBV19,TRBJ2-7,once,-,CASRRKTGAYEQYF,TGTGCCAGTAGGCGCAAGACAGGAGCCTACGAGCAGTACTTC
TRBV18,TRBJ1-2,-,-,CASSPGTGDYGYTF,TGTGCCAGCTCACCGGGAACAGGCGACTATGGCTACACCTTC
TRBV5-1,TRBJ2-2,-,TRBD1,CASSLETGAGELFF,TGCGCCAGCAGCTTAGAAACAGGGGCCGGGGAGCTGTTTTTT
TRBV11-2,TRBJ2-7,-,TRBD1,CASSPRSRLGQDGYEQYF,TGTGCCAGCAGCCCCCGGAGTCGGTTGGGACAGGACGGCTACGAGCAGTACTTC
TRBV11-2,TRBJ2-1,-,-,CASSLGQDNEQFF,TGTGCCAGCAGCTTAGGACAGGACAATGAGCAGTTCTTC
TRBV6-1,TRBJ2-5,-,-,CATRSIGVGAQYF,TGTGCCACCAGAAGCATTGGGGTAGGGGCCCAGTACTTC
TRBV5-1,TRBJ2-1,-,-,CASSLEGLGQFF,TGCGCCAGCAGCTTGGAGGGGCTGGGGCAGTTCTTC